This TCR beta chain is drawn from a study of blood T cell repertoires in COVID-19. Study details: COVID-19 samples collected from the United States, Italy and Spain covered acute and convalescent phases.

Authors' methods: From reference gene primer amplification, estimates of nucleated cell counts were derived. Sequencing used immunoSEQ multiplex PCR; TCRdb keeps in-frame clones, though not all of them. D and trimming come from the DNA, and the V and J calls and clone size come from that table. Among approximately 190,000 clones listed, roughly 85% were seen once. The receptor was derived from a woman aged 25 to 39 with acute or convalescent COVID-19. What was sequenced was peripheral blood.

As DNA, the CDR3 is TGTGCCAGCAGTTCGCCCGGGACAGGGATCTATGAGCAGTTCTTC. Residues: CASSSPGTGIYEQFF. The rearrangement links TRBV6-5 to TRBJ2-1, with 9 bases aligning to TRBD1. The germline V gene has CDR1 MNHEY and CDR2 SVGAGI. The CDR3 length is 15 residues. V was clipped by 4 bases and J by 8 bases; unmatched bases: 9.